This T cell receptor beta chain was documented in a study of T-cell reconstitution after alpha-beta-depleted transplantation in children. Findings of the study overall: Expanded clones from the graft, numbering several hundred, reportedly supplied alpha-beta T cells about two months after transplant.

This clonotype was counted at least ten times. Its antigen is unknown. Construction of the TCRbeta library involved unique molecular identifiers. In TCRdb, the PCR reads were re-called with MiXCR into one record per CDR3 protein. The sample has 120,000 to 150,000 distinct CDR3 sequences; about 9% are singletons. Trimming cost V 0 bases and J 8 bases, with 11 bases left between them. The CDR3 runs 15 residues. Germline CDR1 is KGHSY and CDR2 is FQNENV. The sample here was PBMCs, mostly from graft donor cells, taken 180 days after TCRalphabeta/CD19-depleted stem cell transplant. The chain combines TRBV16 with TRBJ1-6, with a possible D match to TRBD1 (5 bases). This TCR was sampled from a female patient aged 2-9 years who had a stem cell transplant for congenital amegakaryocytic thrombocytopenia, so the T cells may come from the graft donor. The CDR3 is CASSQSWGRYSPLHF. The CDR3 region has the DNA TGTGCCAGCAGCCAATCATGGGGACGATATTCACCCCTCCACTTT.